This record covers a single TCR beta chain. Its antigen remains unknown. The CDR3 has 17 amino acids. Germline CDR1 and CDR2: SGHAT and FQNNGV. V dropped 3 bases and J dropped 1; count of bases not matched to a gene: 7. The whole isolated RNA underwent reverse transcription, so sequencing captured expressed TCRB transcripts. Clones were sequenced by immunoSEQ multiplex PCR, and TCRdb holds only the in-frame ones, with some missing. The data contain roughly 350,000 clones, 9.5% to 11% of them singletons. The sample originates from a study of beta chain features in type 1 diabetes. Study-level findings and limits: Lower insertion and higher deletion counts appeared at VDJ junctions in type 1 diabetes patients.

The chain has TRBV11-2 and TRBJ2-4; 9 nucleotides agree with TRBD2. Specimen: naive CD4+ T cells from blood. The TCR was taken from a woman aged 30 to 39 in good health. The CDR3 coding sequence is TGTGCCAGCAGCTTCGGCGGACTAGCGAGGGCCAAAAACATTCAGTACTTC. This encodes CASSFGGLARAKNIQYF.